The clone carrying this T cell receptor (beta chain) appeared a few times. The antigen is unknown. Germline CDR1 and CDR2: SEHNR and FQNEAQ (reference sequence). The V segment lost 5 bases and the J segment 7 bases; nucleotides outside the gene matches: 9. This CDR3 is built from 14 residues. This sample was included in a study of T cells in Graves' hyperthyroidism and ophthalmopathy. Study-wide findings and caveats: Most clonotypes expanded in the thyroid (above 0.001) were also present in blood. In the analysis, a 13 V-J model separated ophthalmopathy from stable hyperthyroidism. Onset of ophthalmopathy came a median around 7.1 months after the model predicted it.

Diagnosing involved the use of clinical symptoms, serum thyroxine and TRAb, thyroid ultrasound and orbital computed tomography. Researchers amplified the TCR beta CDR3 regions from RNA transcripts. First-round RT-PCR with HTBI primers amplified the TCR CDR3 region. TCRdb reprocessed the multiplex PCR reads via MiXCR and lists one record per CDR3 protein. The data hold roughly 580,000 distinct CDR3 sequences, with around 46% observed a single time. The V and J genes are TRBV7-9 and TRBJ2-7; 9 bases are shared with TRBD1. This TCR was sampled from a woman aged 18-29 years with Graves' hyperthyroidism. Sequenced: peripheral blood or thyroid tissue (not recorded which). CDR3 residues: CASSEQGAAGEQYF. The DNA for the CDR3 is TGTGCCAGCAGCGAACAGGGGGCTGCCGGGGAGCAGTACTTC. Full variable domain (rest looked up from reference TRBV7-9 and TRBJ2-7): DTGVSQNPRHKITKRGQNVTFRCDPISEHNRLYWYRQTLGQGPEFLTYFQNEAQLEKSRLLSDRFSAERPKGSFSTLEIQRTEQGDSAMYLCASSEQGAAGEQYFGPGTRLTVT.